This T cell receptor (beta chain) was captured in a study of blood T cells in healthy people across ages. Study-level findings and limits: Per million T cells, TCR beta diversity dropped roughly linearly as age increased.

In the case of this clonotype: The antigen is undetermined.

V dropped 2 bases and J dropped 11 bases, with 7 bases sitting between them. CDR3 length equals 10 residues. CDR1 SGHRS and CDR2 YFSETQ come from the germline V gene. Combining a sample-barcoded 5' primer with a J-beta primer mix, a second PCR ran for roughly 6 to 11 cycles. TCRdb processed the 5' RACE reads anew with MiXCR; each CDR3 protein has one entry. This table holds 1.5 million to 2 million distinct CDR3 sequences, under 30% found once. The chain recombines TRBV5-1 with TRBJ1-1; the D is unclear. The sequenced material came from blood. The sequence was collected from a woman under 40 in good health. Here the CDR3 reads CASSLIGAFF. CDR3 DNA sequence: TGCGCCAGCAGCTTAATTGGGGCTTTCTTT.